A selection of T cell receptor beta chains follows, all from one sample in a study of T cell responses to AZD1222 COVID-19 vaccine. The data were produced by immunoSEQ multiplex PCR, yet TCRdb's version contains in-frame clones alone and is incomplete. The sample has fewer than 200,000 clones, 85% to 95% seen once. Specimen: peripheral blood, collected on day 0 of AZD1222 vaccination. These receptors came from an adult in good health. Each CDR3 is given with its conserved first and last residue. D genes are given only for firm matches. The size entry is marked missing in some rows and otherwise reads once, few, many or a size class.

size: -; V: TRBV7-9; D: -; J: TRBJ1-1; CDR3: CASSAGGRANTEAFF; DNA: TGTGCCAGCAGCGCAGGAGGCAGGGCGAACACTGAAGCTTTCTTT
size: -; V: TRBV6-1; D: -; J: TRBJ1-1; CDR3: CASSEGGQGAHTEAFF; DNA: TGTGCCAGCAGTGAAGGGGGACAAGGGGCCCACACTGAAGCTTTCTTT
size: -; V: TRBV5-1; D: TRBD1; J: TRBJ2-7; CDR3: CASRSGTGVYEQYF; DNA: TGCGCCAGCAGATCCGGGACAGGGGTTTACGAGCAGTACTTC
size: -; V: TRBV24-1; D: -; J: TRBJ2-7; CDR3: CATEDRIPPDEQYF; DNA: TGTGCCACCGAAGACAGGATCCCGCCGGACGAGCAGTACTTC
size: -; V: TRBV3-1/TRBV3-2; D: -; J: TRBJ2-3; CDR3: CASSQDSSGWGTDTQYF; DNA: TGTGCCAGCAGCCAAGATAGTTCGGGTTGGGGCACAGATACGCAGTATTTT
size: -; V: TRBV19; D: TRBD1; J: TRBJ2-2; CDR3: CASSGTGFPGELFF; DNA: TGTGCCAGCTCCGGGACAGGGTTCCCCGGGGAGCTGTTTTTT
size: -; V: TRBV12-3/TRBV12-4; D: -; J: TRBJ1-1; CDR3: CASSLSGNTEAFF; DNA: TGTGCCAGCAGTTTGTCGGGAAACACTGAAGCTTTCTTT
size: -; V: TRBV7-9; D: -; J: TRBJ2-7; CDR3: CASSPGREGEQYF; DNA: TGTGCCAGCAGCCCGGGCAGGGAAGGGGAGCAGTACTTC
size: -; V: TRBV6-6; D: -; J: TRBJ1-6; CDR3: CASSNRPDSPLHF; DNA: TGTGCCAGCAGTAACCGACCCGATTCACCCCTCCACTTT
size: -; V: TRBV5-6; D: -; J: TRBJ1-5; CDR3: CASSAGRSNQPQHF; DNA: TGTGCCAGCAGCGCCGGGAGGAGCAATCAGCCCCAGCATTTT
size: -; V: TRBV18; D: TRBD1; J: TRBJ1-1; CDR3: CASSRGQGAPGTEAFF; DNA: TGTGCCAGCTCACGGGGACAGGGGGCGCCGGGGACTGAAGCTTTCTTT
size: once; V: TRBV18; D: -; J: TRBJ1-2; CDR3: CASSMSEGYGYTF; DNA: TGTGCCAGCTCTATGTCGGAGGGCTATGGCTACACCTTC
size: -; V: TRBV5-6; D: -; J: TRBJ1-4; CDR3: CASSLVQGRNEKLFF; DNA: TGTGCCAGCAGCTTGGTTCAGGGCCGCAATGAAAAACTGTTTTTT
size: -; V: TRBV5-6; D: TRBD1; J: TRBJ1-6; CDR3: CASSSLGTALFTLHF; DNA: TGTGCCAGCAGCTCCCTCGGGACAGCCCTATTCACCCTCCACTTT
size: -; V: TRBV14; D: -; J: TRBJ2-2; CDR3: CASSLARDTGELFF; DNA: TGTGCCAGCAGCTTAGCCCGGGACACCGGGGAGCTGTTTTTT
size: -; V: TRBV3-1/TRBV3-2; D: -; J: TRBJ1-6; CDR3: CASSQDRVTDSPLHF; DNA: TGTGCCAGCAGCCAAGATCGGGTGACGGATTCACCCCTCCACTTT
size: -; V: TRBV7-9; D: TRBD2; J: TRBJ2-1; CDR3: CASSFGDGGGYNEQFF; DNA: TGTGCCAGCAGCTTCGGGGATGGCGGGGGGTACAATGAGCAGTTCTTC
size: -; V: TRBV7-5; D: -; J: TRBJ1-6; CDR3: CVRSLGGSSPLHF; DNA: TGTGTCAGAAGCTTAGGGGGGAGTTCACCCCTCCACTTT
size: -; V: TRBV5-5; D: -; J: TRBJ2-7; CDR3: CASKGRDGAYEQYF; DNA: TGTGCCAGCAAGGGGCGGGACGGAGCCTACGAGCAGTACTTC
size: -; V: TRBV5-4; D: -; J: TRBJ2-2; CDR3: CASSQPGLKITGELFF; DNA: TGTGCCAGCAGCCAGCCGGGACTTAAAATCACCGGGGAGCTGTTTTTT
size: -; V: TRBV29-1; D: TRBD2; J: TRBJ2-1; CDR3: CSAVRRGATYNEQFF; DNA: TGCAGCGCTGTACGGCGGGGGGCCACCTACAATGAGCAGTTCTTC
size: -; V: TRBV6-2/TRBV6-3; D: -; J: TRBJ1-1; CDR3: CASSGNAGRTEAFF; DNA: TGTGCCAGCAGTGGGAACGCAGGACGGACTGAAGCTTTCTTT
size: -; V: TRBV27; D: -; J: TRBJ1-1; CDR3: CASSLGGSYTEAFF; DNA: TGTGCCAGCAGTTTAGGGGGATCGTACACTGAAGCTTTCTTT
size: few; V: TRBV30; D: TRBD1; J: TRBJ1-4; CDR3: CAWTVGRGLNEKLFF; DNA: TGTGCCTGGACCGTAGGAAGGGGGCTAAATGAAAAACTGTTTTTT
size: -; V: TRBV5-8; D: -; J: TRBJ2-3; CDR3: CASSLGQSTDTQYF; DNA: TGTGCCAGCAGCTTGGGACAGAGCACAGATACGCAGTATTTT
size: -; V: TRBV11-3; D: -; J: TRBJ1-4; CDR3: CASSLDLSWGRSATNEKLFF; DNA: TGTGCCAGCAGCTTAGATTTAAGCTGGGGCCGATCTGCAACTAATGAAAAACTGTTTTTT
size: -; V: TRBV14; D: TRBD2; J: TRBJ2-7; CDR3: CASSQGGLAGSYEQYF; DNA: TGTGCCAGCAGCCAAGGCGGACTAGCGGGGTCCTACGAGCAGTACTTC
size: -; V: TRBV19; D: -; J: TRBJ1-3; CDR3: CASSVAGTSGNTIYF; DNA: TGTGCCAGTAGTGTCGCAGGAACCTCTGGAAACACCATATATTTT